Shown below are 17 T cell receptor beta chains from a single sample sequenced in a study of OX40 agonist ivuxolimab in advanced cancers. TCRdb's copy holds only in-frame clones and misses some; the assay was immunoSEQ multiplex PCR. Of 60,000 to 75,000 clones listed, 85% were seen once; the top ten hold about 6.3%. The specimen was CD4+ or CD8+ T cells sorted from blood, collected in a trial of the OX40 agonist ivuxolimab. The receptors shown here come from an adult with an advanced solid tumor such as melanoma, head and neck, liver or kidney cancer.

The chain couples TRBV5-1 to TRBJ1-6; 10 bases are shared with TRBD1. V shed 3 bases, J shed 12 bases, and the junction held 6 bases outside the gene matches. CDR3 length equals 14 residues. In germline, CDR1 is SGHRS, CDR2 YFSETQ. The CDR3 region has the DNA TGCGCCAGCAGCTCCGGGACAGGGGAAAGACCCCTCCACTTT. This translates into CASSSGTGERPLHF.

The chain is built from TRBV5-4 and TRBJ2-3; D is undetermined. The CDR3 has 14 residues. Germline V CDR1 and CDR2: SGHNT, YYREEE (reference sequence). V lost 1 base to trimming and J lost 0 bases, with 6 bases between them. The DNA of the CDR3 is TGTGCCAGCAGCTTGACAGTTAGCACAGATACGCAGTATTTT. It yields the protein CASSLTVSTDTQYF.

The DNA of the CDR3 is TGTGCCAGCAGCTTGGAACAGCCTAATTCACCCCTCCACTTT. Amino acids: CASSLEQPNSPLHF. The V gene is TRBV5-4, the J gene TRBJ1-6; D unclear. The germline CDR1 and CDR2 sequences are SGHNT and YYREEE (reference sequence). The length of the CDR3 is 14 residues. Trimming took off 0 bases at V and 6 bases at J, with 7 bases between the two ends.

This clone occurred once. The J gene is TRBJ2-4, the V gene TRBV30; 9 nucleotides line up with TRBD1. This CDR3 has 14 amino acids. Germline CDR1 reads GTSNPN; CDR2 reads SVGIG (reference sequence). The V and J ends lost 5 bases and 2 bases, in that order; junction bases with no gene match: 4. The DNA for the CDR3 is TGTGCCTGGGAGACAGGGGGGACCAAAAACATTCAGTACTTC. Its translation: CAWETGGTKNIQYF. Variable domain in full (rest from reference TRBV30 and TRBJ2-4): SQTIHQWPATLVQPVGSPLSLECTVEGTSNPNLYWYRQAAGRGLQLLFYSVGIGQISSEVPQNLSASRPQDRQFILSSKKLLLSDSGFYLCAWETGGTKNIQYFGAGTRLSVL.

This chain links TRBV6-1 with TRBJ1-3, with D possibly being TRBD1 (5 bases). The CDR3 loop spans 16 amino acids. Trimming stripped 3 bases from V and 0 bases from J, with 12 bases between. The germline CDR1 and CDR2 sequences are MNHNS and SASEGT. CDR3 in amino acids: CASSDDSRSSGNTIYF. The DNA for the CDR3 is TGTGCCAGCAGTGATGACAGCCGGAGCTCTGGAAACACCATATATTTT.

J is TRBJ1-2 and V is TRBV29-1, with 7 nucleotides matching TRBD1. The germline CDR1 and CDR2 sequences are SQVTM and ANQGSEA. This CDR3 is 14 amino acids long. Trimming cost V 4 bases and J 3 bases; bases outside gene matches: 8. The CDR3 nucleotides read TGCAGCGTTGGTCAGGGGGGGTCTTACTATGGCTACACCTTC. Translating gives CSVGQGGSYYGYTF.

This chain connects TRBV29-1 to TRBJ2-1, with D possibly being TRBD2 (5 bases). The V end was cut by 1 base, the J end by 1 base, with 14 bases between. CDR3 length: 16 amino acids. Germline CDR1 and CDR2: SQVTM and ANQGSEA. The CDR3 DNA reads as TGCAGCGTTGAAGTCGGTCGGGGAGAATCCTACAATGAGCAGTTCTTC. Its translation is CSVEVGRGESYNEQFF.

This clone was seen a few times. This chain links TRBV6-1 with TRBJ2-2; no firm D call. Trimming removed 0 bases from V and 3 bases from J, with 2 bases in between. There are 13 residues in the CDR3. CDR1 is MNHNS, CDR2 SASEGT, per germline. The CDR3 reads CASSEADTGELFF. Here the CDR3 DNA reads TGTGCCAGCAGTGAAGCTGACACCGGGGAGCTGTTTTTT.

This clone was seen more than once but under ten times. DNA of the CDR3: TGTGCCTGGAGCCGGGGGACTAGCCTCGTTTCCTACGAGCAGTACTTC. The encoded protein is CAWSRGTSLVSYEQYF. The chain uses TRBV30 and TRBJ2-7; 9 bases match TRBD2. Trimming cost V 3 bases and J 1 base; bases outside gene matches: 10. Germline V lookup: CDR1 GTSNPN, CDR2 SVGIG (reference sequence). This CDR3 comprises 16 residues.

V is TRBV19 and J is TRBJ1-3; D gene unclear. Trimming left V 9 bases short and J 2 bases short, with 17 bases between. Germline V gene sequence: CDR1 LNHDA, CDR2 SQIVND (reference sequence). The CDR3 is 15 amino acids. This CDR3 is CASASKVRPGNTIYF. The CDR3, as DNA: TGTGCCAGCGCCTCCAAAGTGAGGCCTGGAAACACCATATATTTT.

The V and J genes are TRBV7-9 and TRBJ2-5; D gene uncertain. The CDR3 totals 13 residues. Trimming removed 7 bases from V and 5 bases from J, with 14 bases in between. Germline V gene lookup returns CDR1 SEHNR and CDR2 FQNEAQ (reference sequence). The CDR3 sequence is CASIDFKRETQYF. The CDR3 region has the DNA TGTGCCAGCATCGACTTCAAAAGGGAGACCCAGTACTTC.

V gene TRBV7-9 combines with J gene TRBJ1-2, with D perhaps TRBD1 (6 bases). Germline CDR1 reads SEHNR; CDR2 reads FQNEAQ (reference sequence). The V end lost 4 bases, the J end lost 4 bases, and 13 bases lay between the germline ends. This CDR3 has 14 residues. The CDR3 is CASSSGGGPYGYTF. The CDR3, as DNA: TGTGCCAGCAGCTCCGGGGGGGGCCCCTATGGCTACACCTTC.

This chain joins TRBV9 and TRBJ1-1; D ambiguous. Germline V CDR1 and CDR2: SGDLS, YYNGEE. Trimming removed 3 bases from V and 7 bases from J, with 13 bases in between. The CDR3 is made up of 13 amino acids. For the CDR3, the DNA is TGTGCCAGCAGCGCTCTCCCGGGAGTTGAAGCTTTCTTT. Amino acid sequence: CASSALPGVEAFF.

This chain links TRBV10-3 with TRBJ1-2; 7 nucleotides line up with TRBD1. The CDR3 is made up of 14 amino acids. Germline V gives CDR1 ENHRY, CDR2 SYGVKD. Trimming cost V 3 bases and J 6 bases; bases outside gene matches: 7. Here the CDR3 reads CAISDQPGQDGYTF. The CDR3 DNA sequence: TGTGCCATCAGTGATCAGCCAGGACAGGATGGCTACACCTTC.

This chain links TRBV10-3 with TRBJ1-6; maybe TRBD1 (6 bases). The germline gives CDR1 ENHRY, CDR2 SYGVKD. This CDR3 spans 14 amino acids. Trimming removed 2 bases from V and 8 bases from J, with 10 bases in between. CDR3 sequence: CAISEPGAHSPLHF. The CDR3 DNA reads as TGTGCCATCAGTGAGCCAGGGGCGCATTCACCCCTCCACTTT.

V usage is TRBV7-3 and J usage is TRBJ1-1; 9 bases align to TRBD1. The length of the CDR3 is 15 residues. Germline-derived CDR1 and CDR2 are SGHTA and FQGTGA. The V and J ends lost 4 bases and 3 bases, in that order; junction bases with no gene match: 6. The CDR3 DNA sequence: TGTGCCAGCAGCTCTTCCGGGACAGGGTACACTGAAGCTTTCTTT. It encodes CASSSSGTGYTEAFF.

V gene TRBV5-4 combines with J gene TRBJ2-5; 15 bases fit TRBD2. Trimming at V came to 4 bases and at J to 4 bases, leaving 2 bases not matched to a gene. Germline V gives CDR1 SGHNT, CDR2 YYREEE (reference sequence). The CDR3 length is 15 residues. The CDR3 here is CASSGTSGGPETQYF. CDR3 DNA: TGTGCCAGCAGCGGGACTAGCGGGGGGCCAGAGACCCAGTACTTC.